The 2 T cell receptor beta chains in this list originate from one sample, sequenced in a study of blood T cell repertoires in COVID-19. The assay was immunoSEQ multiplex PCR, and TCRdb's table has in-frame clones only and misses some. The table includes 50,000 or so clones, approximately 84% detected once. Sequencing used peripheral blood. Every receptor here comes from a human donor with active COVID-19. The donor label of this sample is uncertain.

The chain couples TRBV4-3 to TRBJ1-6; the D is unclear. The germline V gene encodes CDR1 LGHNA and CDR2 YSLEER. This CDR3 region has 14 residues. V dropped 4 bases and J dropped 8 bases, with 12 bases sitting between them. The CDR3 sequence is CASSPSSPYSPLHF. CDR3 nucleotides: TGCGCCAGCAGCCCTTCTTCCCCTTATTCACCCCTCCACTTT.

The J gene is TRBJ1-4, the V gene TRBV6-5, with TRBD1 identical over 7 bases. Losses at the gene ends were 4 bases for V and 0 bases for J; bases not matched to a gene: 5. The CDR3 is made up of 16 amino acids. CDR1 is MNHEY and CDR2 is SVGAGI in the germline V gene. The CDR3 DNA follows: TGTGCCAGCAGTTCCTCAGGGGGACCAACTAATGAAAAACTGTTTTTT. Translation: CASSSSGGPTNEKLFF.